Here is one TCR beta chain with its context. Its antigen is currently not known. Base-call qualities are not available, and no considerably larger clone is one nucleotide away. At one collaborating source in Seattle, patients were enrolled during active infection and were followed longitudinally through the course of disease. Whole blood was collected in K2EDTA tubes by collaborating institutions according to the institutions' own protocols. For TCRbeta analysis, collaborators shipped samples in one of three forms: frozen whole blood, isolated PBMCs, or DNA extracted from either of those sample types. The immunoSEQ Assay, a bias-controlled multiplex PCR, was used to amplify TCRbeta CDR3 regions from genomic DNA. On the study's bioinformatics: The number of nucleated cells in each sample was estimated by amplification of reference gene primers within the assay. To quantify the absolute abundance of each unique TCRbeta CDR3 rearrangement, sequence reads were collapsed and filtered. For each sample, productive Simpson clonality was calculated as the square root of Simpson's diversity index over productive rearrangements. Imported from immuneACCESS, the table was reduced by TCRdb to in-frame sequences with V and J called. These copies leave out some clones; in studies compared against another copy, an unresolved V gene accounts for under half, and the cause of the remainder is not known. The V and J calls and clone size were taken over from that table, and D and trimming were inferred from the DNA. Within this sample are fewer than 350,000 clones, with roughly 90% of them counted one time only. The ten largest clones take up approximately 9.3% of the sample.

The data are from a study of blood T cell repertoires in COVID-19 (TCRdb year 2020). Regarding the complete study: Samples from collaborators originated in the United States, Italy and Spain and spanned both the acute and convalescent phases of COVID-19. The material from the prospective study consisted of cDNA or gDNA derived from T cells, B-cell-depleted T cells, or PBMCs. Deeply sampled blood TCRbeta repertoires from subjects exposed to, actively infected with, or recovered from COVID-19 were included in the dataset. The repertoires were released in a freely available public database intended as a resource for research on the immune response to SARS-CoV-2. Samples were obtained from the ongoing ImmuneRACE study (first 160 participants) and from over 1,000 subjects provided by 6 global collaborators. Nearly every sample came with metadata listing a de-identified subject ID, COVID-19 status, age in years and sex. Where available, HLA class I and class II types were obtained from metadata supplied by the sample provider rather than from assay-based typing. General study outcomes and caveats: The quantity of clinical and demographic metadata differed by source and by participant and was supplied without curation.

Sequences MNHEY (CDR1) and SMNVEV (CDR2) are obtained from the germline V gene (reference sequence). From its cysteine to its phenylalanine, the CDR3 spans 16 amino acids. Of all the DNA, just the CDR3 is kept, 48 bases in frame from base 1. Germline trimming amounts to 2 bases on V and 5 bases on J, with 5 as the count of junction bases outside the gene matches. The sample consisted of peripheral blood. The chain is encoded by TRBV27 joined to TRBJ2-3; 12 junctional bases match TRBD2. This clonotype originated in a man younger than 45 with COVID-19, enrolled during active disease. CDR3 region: CASSLLAGGLKDTQYF. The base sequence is TGTGCCAGCAGTTTACTAGCGGGGGGGCTCAAAGATACGCAGTATTTT.